The 7 T cell receptor beta chains in this list originate from one sample, sequenced in a study of blood T cell repertoires in COVID-19. The data were produced by immunoSEQ multiplex PCR, yet TCRdb's version contains in-frame clones alone and is incomplete. Of around 300,000 clones listed, approximately 86% were seen once; the top ten hold around 13%. Material for sequencing was peripheral blood. The receptors were sampled from a woman between 70 and 85 years old with COVID-19, enrolled during active disease.

CDR3 DNA sequence: TGTGCCAGCACCCGGGGGGACGGGTGCAATTCACCCCTCCACTTT. Amino acid sequence: CASTRGDGCNSPLHF. The rearrangement uses TRBV21-1 and TRBJ1-6. TRBV21-1 represents a pseudogene. This CDR3 is 15 amino acids long.

This clone is a singleton in its sample. J is TRBJ2-7 and V is TRBV19; D unclear. The CDR3 has 12 amino acids. The V and J ends lost 4 bases and 2 bases respectively, with 6 bases between them. Germline values: CDR1 LNHDA, CDR2 SQIVND (reference sequence). The CDR3 DNA reads TGTGCCAGTAGTAGAGTACCCTACGAGCAGTACTTC. Translating gives CASSRVPYEQYF. The full variable domain, with the rest looked up from reference TRBV19 and TRBJ2-7, is DGGITQSPKYLFRKEGQNVTLSCEQNLNHDAMYWYRQDPGQGLRLIYYSQIVNDFQKGDIAEGYSVSREKKESFPLTVTSAQKNPTAFYLCASSRVPYEQYFGPGTRLTVT.

About this clone: Other DNA sequences in this specimen translate into the identical CDR3. The chain recombines TRBV11-2 with TRBJ2-1; 8 bases agree with TRBD2. V trimming: 3 bases; J trimming: 2 bases; junction bases outside the gene matches: 3. This CDR3 is 15 amino acids long. CDR1 and CDR2 from the germline V gene are SGHAT and FQNNGV. CDR3 sequence: CASSLAGGTYNEQFF. Written as DNA, the CDR3 is TGTGCCAGCAGCTTGGCGGGGGGCACCTACAATGAGCAGTTCTTC.

The chain is built from TRBV7-2 and TRBJ1-1; no clear D. Between the trimmed V and J ends, which lost 1 base and 4 bases, there was a span of 10 bases. The CDR3 extends over 14 amino acids. The germline V gene has CDR1 SGHTA and CDR2 FQGNSA. CDR3 coding DNA: TGTGCCAGCAGCTTAGGTGGAGGGTTCACTGAAGCTTTCTTT. Its translation is CASSLGGGFTEAFF.

This clone appeared a few times. CDR3 DNA sequence: TGTGCCAGCAGTATTGACGGGGATAATTCACCCCTCCACTTT. It is translated as CASSIDGDNSPLHF. The rearrangement joins TRBV5-4 to TRBJ1-6, with unresolved D. V was trimmed by 5 bases and J by 5 bases, leaving 11 bases between them. Germline V gene lookup returns CDR1 SGHNT and CDR2 YYREEE (reference sequence). The CDR3 has 14 amino acids.

This clone was detected a few times. The J gene is TRBJ2-7, the V gene TRBV10-1; possible D gene TRBD1, 6 bases. Germline lookup yields CDR1 WNHNN and CDR2 SYGVQD (reference sequence). V lost 0 bases and J lost 10, with 28 bases in between. This CDR3 is 18 amino acids long. CDR3 sequence reads: CASSESVLPATGHPFQYF. The CDR3, as DNA: TGCGCCAGCAGTGAGTCGGTCCTCCCCGCGACGGGACACCCGTTTCAGTACTTC.

The gene calls are TRBV9 and TRBJ2-1; possible D gene TRBD1, 5 bases. CDR1 and CDR2 (germline): SGDLS, YYNGEE. The V and J ends lost 4 bases and 10 bases respectively, with 9 bases between them. The CDR3 contains 11 residues. The DNA of the CDR3 is TGTGCCAGCAGCTTATCAGGGGAGCAGTTCTTC. Translation gives CASSLSGEQFF.